The 25 T cell receptor beta chains reported below all come from one sample, sequenced in a study of blood T cell repertoires in COVID-19. Generated by immunoSEQ multiplex PCR, the TCRdb table keeps only in-frame clones and is missing some. The data hold tens of thousands of clones, with about 80% observed a single time. The specimen sequenced was peripheral blood. The receptors were gathered from a human donor in a cohort sampled during active COVID-19.

The V and J genes are TRBV7-9 and TRBJ2-2; TRBD2 might be the D (6 bases). The V end was cut by 5 bases, the J end by 0 bases, with 16 bases between. The CDR3 spans 17 residues. CDR1 is SEHNR, CDR2 FQNEAQ, per germline (reference sequence). The CDR3 region has the DNA TGTGCCAGCAGCGAAGGAGGGGTCAGGGCGAACACCGGGGAGCTGTTTTTT. Its protein is CASSEGGVRANTGELFF.

This clone was seen more than once but under ten times. The chain links TRBV28 to TRBJ2-5; D is unclear. Germline values: CDR1 MDHEN, CDR2 SYDVKM. Trimming shortened V by 1 base and J by 3 bases, and 3 bases separated the two germline ends. The CDR3 loop spans 12 amino acids. The CDR3 bases are TGTGCCAGCAGTTTATCCAAAGAGACCCAGTACTTC. Translated: CASSLSKETQYF. The variable domain in full, with the rest retrieved from reference TRBV28 and TRBJ2-5, is DVKVTQSSRYLVKRTGEKVFLECVQDMDHENMFWYRQDPGLGLRLIYFSYDVKMKEKGDIPEGYSVSREKKERFSLILESASTNQTSMYLCASSLSKETQYFGPGTRLLVL.

The genes are TRBV5-5 and TRBJ2-7; 11 nucleotides align to TRBD2. There are 16 residues in the CDR3. Trimming at V came to 4 bases and at J to 4 bases, leaving 10 bases not matched to a gene. Germline CDR1 and CDR2: SGHKS and YYEKEE (reference sequence). The CDR3: CASSPGTSGFLYEQYF. The CDR3 coding sequence is TGTGCCAGCAGCCCTGGGACTAGCGGATTCCTTTACGAGCAGTACTTC.

The genes are TRBV6-5 and TRBJ2-2; 8 bases map to TRBD1. V shed 4 bases and J 6 bases; nucleotides not matched to a gene: 7. This CDR3 contains 15 residues. The V gene's germline CDR1 is MNHEY and CDR2 SVGAGI. The CDR3 sequence: CASSFGDRPPGELFF. The CDR3 DNA reads as TGTGCCAGCAGTTTCGGGGACAGGCCCCCCGGGGAGCTGTTTTTT.

The rearrangement joins TRBV28 to TRBJ2-3; possible D gene TRBD2, 6 bases. Germline V lookup: CDR1 MDHEN, CDR2 SYDVKM. This CDR3 is 13 amino acids long. Deletions cut 6 bases from V and 7 bases from J, with 14 bases between. The CDR3, as DNA: TGTGCCAGCAGCTTACCTAGCGCGCATACGCAGTATTTT. Translated: CASSLPSAHTQYF.

V is TRBV6-2 or TRBV6-3 and J is TRBJ1-3, with a weak D call TRBD1 (6 bases). The V and J ends lost 4 bases and 4 bases respectively, with 8 bases between them. This CDR3 contains 13 residues. CDR1 and CDR2 (germline): MNHEY, SVGEGT. CDR3 amino acids: CASSLDRGNTIYF. CDR3 nucleotide sequence: TGTGCCAGCAGTTTGGACAGAGGAAACACCATATATTTT.

The V call is TRBV10-3, the J call TRBJ2-1; TRBD1 matches 8 bases. The CDR3 runs 13 residues. From germline, CDR1 is ENHRY and CDR2 SYGVKD. J lost 7 bases, V lost 4 bases, and 3 bases had no gene match. The CDR3 is CAISGTGLNEQFF. The CDR3 DNA is TGTGCCATCAGTGGGACAGGGTTGAATGAGCAGTTCTTC.

This chain connects TRBV7-3 to TRBJ2-5, with D possibly TRBD1 on 6 matching bases. Germline-derived CDR1 and CDR2 are SGHTA and FQGTGA. This CDR3 spans 13 amino acids. Trimming stripped 5 bases from V and 5 bases from J, with 12 bases between. In nucleotides, the CDR3 is TGTGCCAGCAGCCCTAGGGGGTTCGAGACCCAGTACTTC. Its protein is CASSPRGFETQYF. Complete variable domain (other parts from reference TRBV7-3 and TRBJ2-5): GAGVSQTPSNKVTEKGKYVELRCDPISGHTALYWYRQSLGQGPEFLIYFQGTGAADDSGLPNDRFFAVRPEGSVSTLKIQRTERGDSAVYLCASSPRGFETQYFGPGTRLLVL.

This clone has a handful of counts. This chain joins TRBV15 and TRBJ1-1; D gene ambiguous. Between the trimmed V and J ends, which lost 1 base and 3 bases, there was a span of 6 bases. The germline V gene encodes CDR1 LNHNV and CDR2 YYDKDF (reference sequence). The CDR3 is 13 residues long. In DNA, the CDR3 is TGTGCCACCAGCAGAGTATTGTACACTGAAGCTTTCTTT. Translated, it gives CATSRVLYTEAFF.

The genes are TRBV29-1 and TRBJ1-2; 11 bases map to TRBD1. The germline V gene encodes CDR1 SQVTM and CDR2 ANQGSEA. This CDR3 has 11 residues. V dropped 7 bases and J dropped 8; count of bases not matched to a gene: 3. The DNA for the CDR3 is TGCAGCGCCGGGACAGGGGGAGGCTACACCTTC. This sequence encodes CSAGTGGGYTF.

This chain links TRBV18 with TRBJ2-3; TRBD2 might be the D (5 bases). Germline V lookup: CDR1 KGHSH, CDR2 LQKENI. V lost 11 bases and J 2 bases, leaving 20 bases between the germline ends. CDR3 size: 15 residues. The CDR3 is CASSPGGPHTDTQYF. CDR3 DNA sequence: TGTGCCTCCTCACCCGGCGGGCCCCACACAGATACGCAGTATTTT.

The gene calls are TRBV18 and TRBJ1-1; D remains unclear. Trimming removed 3 bases at V and 0 bases at J, with 8 bases between. CDR3 length: 14 residues. CDR1 and CDR2 (germline): KGHSH, LQKENI. The CDR3 here is CASSPTAVNTEAFF. CDR3 nucleotide sequence: TGTGCCAGCTCACCCACAGCAGTGAACACTGAAGCTTTCTTT.

The chain employs TRBV6-1 and TRBJ1-5, with D unclear. This CDR3 has 16 amino acids. Trimming removed 1 base at V and 0 bases at J, with 10 bases between. Germline lookup yields CDR1 MNHNS and CDR2 SASEGT. The CDR3 reads CASSEEYSYSNQPQHF. The CDR3 nucleotides read TGTGCCAGCAGTGAAGAGTACAGCTATAGCAATCAGCCCCAGCATTTT.

The gene calls are TRBV7-9 and TRBJ1-5; D not certain. Germline CDR1 is SEHNR and CDR2 is FQNEAQ (reference sequence). The CDR3 has 12 amino acids. The V end lost 2 bases, the J end lost 5 bases, and 4 bases lay between the germline ends. The CDR3 loop reads CASSLSYQPQHF. The CDR3 nucleotides read TGTGCCAGCAGCTTAAGCTATCAGCCCCAGCATTTT. The whole variable domain, filled in from reference TRBV7-9 and TRBJ1-5, reads DTGVSQNPRHKITKRGQNVTFRCDPISEHNRLYWYRQTLGQGPEFLTYFQNEAQLEKSRLLSDRFSAERPKGSFSTLEIQRTEQGDSAMYLCASSLSYQPQHFGDGTRLSIL.

V gene TRBV30 combines with J gene TRBJ2-2; 9 nucleotides match TRBD1. Germline CDR1 is GTSNPN and CDR2 is SVGIG (reference sequence). J lost 8 bases, V lost 4 bases, and 5 bases had no gene match. The CDR3 contains 13 residues. Here the CDR3 reads CAWTGTGLGELFF. CDR3 in DNA: TGTGCCTGGACCGGGACAGGGCTTGGGGAGCTGTTTTTT.

This sequence joins TRBV5-8 and TRBJ2-1, with 13 bases identical to TRBD2. There are 17 residues in the CDR3. V shed 2 bases and J 6 bases; nucleotides not matched to a gene: 8. In germline, CDR1 is SGHTS, CDR2 YDEGEE. CDR3 protein: CASSFGTSGKIFNEQFF. CDR3 DNA: TGTGCCAGCAGCTTTGGGACTAGCGGGAAAATCTTCAATGAGCAGTTCTTC.

The CDR3 protein is CASSLTPEPQETQYF. The DNA of the CDR3 is TGTGCCAGCAGCTTAACCCCAGAACCCCAAGAGACCCAGTACTTC. The rearrangement links TRBV11-2 to TRBJ2-5, with no clear D. The CDR3 is made up of 15 amino acids. Germline loops: CDR1 SGHAT, CDR2 FQNNGV. V dropped 2 bases and J dropped 1 base, with 11 bases sitting between them. Supplemented by reference TRBV11-2 and TRBJ2-5, the full variable domain reads EAGVAQSPRYKIIEKRQSVAFWCNPISGHATLYWYQQILGQGPKLLIQFQNNGVVDDSQLPKDRFSAERLKGVDSTLKIQPAKLEDSAVYLCASSLTPEPQETQYFGPGTRLLVL.

The chain links TRBV7-3 to TRBJ2-5, with 10 nucleotides matching TRBD2. CDR1 is SGHTA and CDR2 is FQGTGA in the germline V gene. V shed 5 bases and J 7 bases; nucleotides not matched to a gene: 16. The CDR3 sequence is 17 residues long. The CDR3 DNA reads TGTGCCAGCAGCCCCCCCGAAAAGCGGGAGGGCCTCTTGACCCAGTACTTC. This codes for CASSPPEKREGLLTQYF.

This rearrangement joins TRBV14 to TRBJ2-3; TRBD1 agrees at 8 bases. Per germline, CDR1 SGHDN and CDR2 FVKESK. CDR3 size: 15 residues. V shed 4 bases and J 7 bases; nucleotides not matched to a gene: 10. The CDR3 loop is CASSRRAGGQYTQYF. The DNA for the CDR3 is TGTGCCAGCAGCCGACGGGCAGGGGGCCAGTATACGCAGTATTTT.

This sequence joins TRBV2 and TRBJ2-5, with D uncertain. The CDR3 runs to 12 residues. From germline, CDR1 is SNHLY and CDR2 FYNNEI. The V end lost 4 bases, the J end lost 2 bases, and 5 bases lay between the germline ends. Here the CDR3 reads CASSATQETQYF. For the CDR3, the DNA is TGTGCCAGCAGTGCGACACAAGAGACCCAGTACTTC.

This sequence joins TRBV14 and TRBJ1-1; D is possibly TRBD1 (5 bases). Between the trimmed V and J ends, which lost 0 bases and 6 bases, there was a span of 11 bases. Germline CDR1 SGHDN, CDR2 FVKESK. The CDR3 totals 14 residues. The CDR3 reads CASSQDLGGSEAFF. DNA of the CDR3: TGTGCCAGCAGCCAAGATCTCGGGGGTTCTGAAGCTTTCTTT.

The gene calls are TRBV28 and TRBJ2-2; D is perhaps TRBD1 (5 bases). CDR1 is MDHEN and CDR2 is SYDVKM in the germline V gene. V lost 3 bases and J 0 bases, leaving 8 bases between the germline ends. The CDR3 totals 15 residues. In nucleotides, the CDR3 is TGTGCCAGCAGTTTTAGGGGTACGAACACCGGGGAGCTGTTTTTT. It specifies CASSFRGTNTGELFF.

CDR3 in amino acids: CASNAQGLDSNEQFF. CDR3 in DNA: TGTGCCAGTAATGCCCAGGGACTAGATTCCAATGAGCAGTTCTTC. The gene calls are TRBV2 and TRBJ2-1, with 8 bases matching TRBD2. Germline V gene data show CDR1 as SNHLY and CDR2 as FYNNEI. The CDR3 runs 15 residues. V trimming: 9 bases; J trimming: 6 bases; junction bases outside the gene matches: 13.

The chain joins TRBV2 to TRBJ2-1; weak D call: TRBD2 (5 bases). Trimming removed 3 bases from V and 4 bases from J, with 13 bases in between. The CDR3 spans 15 residues. Germline V CDR1 and CDR2: SNHLY, FYNNEI. CDR3 in amino acids: CASSEKTTSYNEQFF. The CDR3 DNA reads as TGTGCCAGCAGTGAGAAGACTACCTCATACAATGAGCAGTTCTTC.

This clone was recorded once. This chain's CDR3 is CASRPIGGRGSPLHF. Written as DNA, the CDR3 is TGTGCCAGCAGACCGATAGGGGGCCGGGGATCACCCCTCCACTTT. The chain couples TRBV7-9 to TRBJ1-6; TRBD1 matches at 7 bases. V lost 6 bases to trimming and J lost 10 bases; unmatched junction nucleotides: 12. CDR3 length: 15 residues. Germline CDR1 and CDR2: SEHNR and FQNEAQ (reference sequence).